This note documents a single T cell receptor beta chain sequence. As yet, its antigen is unknown. This record comes from a study of CD8 T cells in ankylosing spondylitis. Study-wide results and limits: What appeared characteristic of ankylosing spondylitis blood was a TCR beta motif of fewer than ten highly homologous variants. Past research had described some motif variants in reactive arthritis synovial fluid and blood. There was reportedly significant enrichment of clones that were disease-linked in matched ankylosing spondylitis synovial fluid.

Libraries for TCR beta were made by quantitative 5'-RACE with molecular barcodes. TCRdb re-derived calls from the 5' RACE reads in MiXCR, one entry per CDR3 protein. The repertoire holds 250,000 to 300,000 distinct CDR3 sequences, with approximately 20% as singletons. This TCR came from a male donor with ankylosing spondylitis or in good health (not recorded which). Material for sequencing was blood, either unsorted or a sorted T cell fraction (not recorded which).

CDR3: CSAAGEGGYVDNEQFF. DNA for the CDR3: TGCAGTGCGGCGGGCGAAGGGGGCTACGTCGACAATGAGCAGTTCTTC. The V gene is TRBV20-1, the J gene TRBJ2-1; 7 nucleotides agree with TRBD1. With 6 bases clipped from V and 5 bases from J, the junction kept 16 bases outside the gene matches. This CDR3 comprises 16 residues. The germline V gene has CDR1 DFQATT and CDR2 SNEGSKA (reference sequence).